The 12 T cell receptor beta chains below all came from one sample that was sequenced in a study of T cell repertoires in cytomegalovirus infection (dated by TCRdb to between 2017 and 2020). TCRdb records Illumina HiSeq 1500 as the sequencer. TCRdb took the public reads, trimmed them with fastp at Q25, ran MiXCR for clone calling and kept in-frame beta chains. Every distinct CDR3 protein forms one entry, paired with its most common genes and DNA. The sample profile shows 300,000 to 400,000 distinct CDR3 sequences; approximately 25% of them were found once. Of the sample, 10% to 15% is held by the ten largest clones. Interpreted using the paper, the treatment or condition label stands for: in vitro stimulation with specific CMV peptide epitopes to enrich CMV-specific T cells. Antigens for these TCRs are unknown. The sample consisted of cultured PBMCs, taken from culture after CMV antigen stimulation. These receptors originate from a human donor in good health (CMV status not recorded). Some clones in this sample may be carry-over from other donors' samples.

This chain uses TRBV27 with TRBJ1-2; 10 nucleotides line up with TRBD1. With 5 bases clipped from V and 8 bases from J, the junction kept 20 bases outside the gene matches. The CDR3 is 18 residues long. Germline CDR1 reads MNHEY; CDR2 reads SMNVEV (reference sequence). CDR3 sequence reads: CASSPSGGGTGVPLGYTF. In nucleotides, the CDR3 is TGTGCCAGCAGTCCCAGTGGAGGGGGGACAGGGGTCCCGTTGGGCTACACCTTC.

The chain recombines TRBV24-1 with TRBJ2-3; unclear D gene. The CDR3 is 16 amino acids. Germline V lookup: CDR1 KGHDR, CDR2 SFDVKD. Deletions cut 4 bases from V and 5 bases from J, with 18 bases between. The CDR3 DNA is TGTGCCACCAGTGACCCTGCCGGCTTCCCCATAGATACGCAGTATTTT. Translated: CATSDPAGFPIDTQYF.

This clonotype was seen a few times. Here the CDR3 DNA reads TGCGCCAGCAGCGTATCCGGGACAGGGAGTACCGGGGAGCTGTTTTTT. Its translation is CASSVSGTGSTGELFF. This chain links TRBV5-1 with TRBJ2-2, with 9 nucleotides matching TRBD1. Trimming at V came to 4 bases and at J to 5 bases, leaving 9 bases not matched to a gene. The CDR3 extends over 16 amino acids. Germline V CDR1 and CDR2: SGHRS, YFSETQ.

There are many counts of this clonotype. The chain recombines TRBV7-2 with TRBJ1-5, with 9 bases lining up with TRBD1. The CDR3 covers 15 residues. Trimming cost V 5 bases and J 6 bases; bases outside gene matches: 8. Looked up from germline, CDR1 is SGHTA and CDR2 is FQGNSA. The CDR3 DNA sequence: TGTGCCAGCAGCGAGGACAGGGGTCGGAGTCAGCCCCAGCATTTT. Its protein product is CASSEDRGRSQPQHF.

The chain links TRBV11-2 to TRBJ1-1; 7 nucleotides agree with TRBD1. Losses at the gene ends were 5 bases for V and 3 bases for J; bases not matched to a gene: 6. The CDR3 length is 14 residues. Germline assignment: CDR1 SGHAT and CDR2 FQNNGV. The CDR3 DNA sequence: TGTGCCAGCAGCATGGACAGGTTGGACACTGAAGCTTTCTTT. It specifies CASSMDRLDTEAFF.

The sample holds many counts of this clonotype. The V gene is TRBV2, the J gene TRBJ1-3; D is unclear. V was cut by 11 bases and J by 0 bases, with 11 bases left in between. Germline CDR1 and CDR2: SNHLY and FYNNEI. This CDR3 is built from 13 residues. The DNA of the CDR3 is TGTGCCTCCGAACAGAACTCTGGAAACACCATATATTTT. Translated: CASEQNSGNTIYF. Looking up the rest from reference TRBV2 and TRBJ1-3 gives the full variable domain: EPEVTQTPSHQVTQMGQEVILRCVPISNHLYFYWYRQILGQKVEFLVSFYNNEISEKSEIFDDQFSVERPDGSNFTLKIRSTKLEDSAMYFCASEQNSGNTIYFGEGSWLTVV.

The chain's CDR3 is CASNNQPSNYNEQFF. CDR3 in DNA: TGTGCCAGTAACAACCAACCGTCTAACTACAATGAGCAGTTCTTC. The chain uses TRBV19 and TRBJ2-1; D is unresolved. Germline CDR1 and CDR2: LNHDA and SQIVND (reference sequence). V dropped 7 bases and J dropped 3 bases, with 16 bases sitting between them. CDR3 length equals 15 residues.

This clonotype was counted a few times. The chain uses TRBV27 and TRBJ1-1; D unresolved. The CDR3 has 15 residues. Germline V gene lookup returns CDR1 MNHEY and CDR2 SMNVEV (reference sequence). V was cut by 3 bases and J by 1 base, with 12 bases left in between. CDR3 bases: TGTGCCAGCAGTTTGACACTCTGGGGGAACACTGAAGCTTTCTTT. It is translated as CASSLTLWGNTEAFF.

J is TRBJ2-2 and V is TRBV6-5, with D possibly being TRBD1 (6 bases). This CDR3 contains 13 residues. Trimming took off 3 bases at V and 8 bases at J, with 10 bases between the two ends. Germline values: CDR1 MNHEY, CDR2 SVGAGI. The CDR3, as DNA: TGTGCCAGCAGTTATTTCAGGGGTGGGGAGCTGTTTTTT. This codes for CASSYFRGGELFF.

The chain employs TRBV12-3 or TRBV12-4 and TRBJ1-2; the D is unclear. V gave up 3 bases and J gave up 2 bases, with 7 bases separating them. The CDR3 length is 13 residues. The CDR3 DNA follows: TGTGCCAGCAGTTTCCCAGGAAACTATGGCTACACCTTC. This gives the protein CASSFPGNYGYTF.

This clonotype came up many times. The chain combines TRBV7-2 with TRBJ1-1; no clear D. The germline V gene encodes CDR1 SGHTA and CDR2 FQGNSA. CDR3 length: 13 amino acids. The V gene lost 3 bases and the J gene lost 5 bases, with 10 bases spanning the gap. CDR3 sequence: CASSFYFGTEAFF. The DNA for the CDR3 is TGTGCCAGCAGCTTCTATTTTGGAACTGAAGCTTTCTTT.

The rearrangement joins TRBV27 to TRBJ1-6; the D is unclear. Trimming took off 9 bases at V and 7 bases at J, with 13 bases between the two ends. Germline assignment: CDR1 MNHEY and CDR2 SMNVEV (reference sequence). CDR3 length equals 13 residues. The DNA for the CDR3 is TGTGCCAGTAGGCGGCCGACCAATTCACCCCTCCACTTT. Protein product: CASRRPTNSPLHF.